These T cell receptor beta chains were read from a single sample in a study of T cells in localized non-small cell lung cancer. The method was immunoSEQ multiplex PCR; TCRdb's version includes in-frame clones alone and lacks a portion of them. The table records about 53,000 clones, roughly 83% of them present only once. This material consisted of peripheral blood mononuclear cells, taken before any cancer treatment. The receptor set was obtained from a man aged 40 to 69 with stage III lung adenocarcinoma. CDR3s include the opening cysteine and the closing phenylalanine or tryptophan.

j_call: TRBJ1-6; v_call: TRBV7-2; cdr3_aa: CASSLDGGGNSPLHF
j_call: TRBJ1-1; v_call: TRBV7-3; cdr3_aa: CASSLQGANTEAFF
j_call: TRBJ2-7; v_call: TRBV21-1; cdr3_aa: CASSKGQGDTYEQYF
j_call: TRBJ1-3; v_call: TRBV5-5; cdr3_aa: CASSPIPGDTIYF
j_call: TRBJ2-5; v_call: TRBV7-2; cdr3_aa: CASSPSGGAEKTQYF
j_call: TRBJ2-3; v_call: TRBV6-5; cdr3_aa: CASSGGTGMTDTQYF
j_call: TRBJ1-2; v_call: TRBV9; cdr3_aa: CASSVAPLTGGAVFDYGYTF
j_call: TRBJ2-1; v_call: TRBV9; cdr3_aa: CASSVRVGNEQFF
j_call: TRBJ2-2; v_call: TRBV2; cdr3_aa: CASSGDRFNTGELFF
j_call: TRBJ2-7; v_call: TRBV4-3; cdr3_aa: CASSQEDSPEQYF
j_call: TRBJ1-1; v_call: TRBV13; cdr3_aa: CASSLGGLDTEAFF
j_call: TRBJ1-4; v_call: TRBV5-4; cdr3_aa: CASSQMGQATNEKLFF
j_call: TRBJ2-1; v_call: TRBV11-2; cdr3_aa: CASSLGLFDEQFF
j_call: TRBJ2-1; v_call: TRBV18; cdr3_aa: CASSPTLAGDSDEQFF
j_call: TRBJ2-5; v_call: TRBV7-9; cdr3_aa: CASSFSDTDQETQYF
j_call: TRBJ1-1; v_call: TRBV2; cdr3_aa: CASTGRGGNTEAFF
j_call: TRBJ1-2; v_call: TRBV25-1; cdr3_aa: CASSGTERYGYTF
j_call: TRBJ2-2; v_call: TRBV10-2; cdr3_aa: CASLGGANTGELFF
j_call: TRBJ2-7; v_call: TRBV28; cdr3_aa: CASSLRNREQYF
j_call: TRBJ1-4; v_call: TRBV16; cdr3_aa: CASSPMPPTGGRNEKLFF
j_call: TRBJ2-3; v_call: TRBV4-1; cdr3_aa: CASSQVTGPTDTQYF
j_call: TRBJ1-5; v_call: TRBV5-1; cdr3_aa: CASSLAMNQPQHF
j_call: TRBJ1-1; v_call: TRBV6-1; cdr3_aa: CASSRRGETEAFF
j_call: TRBJ1-5; v_call: TRBV6-6; cdr3_aa: CASRASNQPQHF
j_call: TRBJ1-5; v_call: TRBV2; cdr3_aa: CASRAESRQPQHF
j_call: TRBJ1-2; v_call: TRBV21-1; cdr3_aa: CASSKDSQGLTYGYTF
j_call: TRBJ2-1; v_call: TRBV5-4; cdr3_aa: CASSGWDRNNEQFF
j_call: TRBJ2-2; v_call: TRBV14; cdr3_aa: CASSQRITGELFF
j_call: TRBJ1-2; v_call: TRBV27; cdr3_aa: CASSPGAYGYTF
j_call: TRBJ2-7; v_call: TRBV5-8; cdr3_aa: CASSLETGVNHEQYF
j_call: TRBJ1-1; v_call: TRBV5-1; cdr3_aa: CASSLGSDSYEAFF
j_call: TRBJ1-5; v_call: TRBV19; cdr3_aa: CASSMDHNQPQHF
j_call: TRBJ1-2; v_call: TRBV11-2; cdr3_aa: CASSPLRGRRKNGYTF
j_call: TRBJ2-5; v_call: TRBV7-2; cdr3_aa: CASSPGAGPHQYF
j_call: TRBJ2-5; v_call: TRBV6-5; cdr3_aa: CASSYDREETQYF
j_call: TRBJ2-2; v_call: TRBV18; cdr3_aa: CASSTQDTGELFF
j_call: TRBJ2-2; v_call: TRBV29-1; cdr3_aa: CSVDRGGTGELFF
j_call: TRBJ1-5; v_call: TRBV7-9; cdr3_aa: CASSRDSNQPQHF
j_call: TRBJ1-5; v_call: TRBV11-2; cdr3_aa: CASSLDGGLGQPQHF
j_call: TRBJ1-2; v_call: TRBV5-4; cdr3_aa: CASSLAESNYGYTF
j_call: TRBJ1-2; v_call: TRBV9; cdr3_aa: CASSSGGTIGSTGSRGYTF
j_call: TRBJ1-5; v_call: TRBV4-2; cdr3_aa: CASSQGGIQPQHF
j_call: TRBJ2-1; v_call: TRBV6-5; cdr3_aa: CASSYRGGAYNEQFF